This T cell receptor (beta chain) was documented in a study of blood T cell repertoires in COVID-19. The overall study: Donors in the United States, Italy and Spain gave samples during acute or convalescent COVID-19. PBMCs, B-cell-depleted T cells, or T cells provided the cDNA or gDNA that made up the material.

Assay: immunoSEQ multiplex PCR; the TCRdb copy retains only in-frame clones and omits some. The table shows under 200,000 clones, with 86% occurring only once. While infection was still active, Seattle patients were enrolled and then followed longitudinally. Trimming removed 2 bases from V and 4 bases from J; junction bases left unmatched: 11. CDR3 size: 18 residues. From germline, CDR1 is MDHEN and CDR2 SYDVKM. The chain joins TRBV28 to TRBJ1-4; 9 nucleotides match TRBD1. This receptor was taken from a woman aged 60-70 years with COVID-19, enrolled during active disease. Source material: peripheral blood. The chain's CDR3 is CASSLHQDRGLGNEKLFF. CDR3 DNA: TGTGCCAGCAGTTTACATCAGGACAGGGGTTTGGGTAATGAAAAACTGTTTTTT.